The clone carrying this T cell receptor (beta chain) turned up a few times. The antigen is not known. Sample-barcoded 5' priming and a J-beta primer mix drove a second PCR of roughly 6 to 12 cycles. A template-switch adaptor containing 12 random nucleotides labeled each cDNA molecule. TCRdb itself ran the 5' RACE reads through MiXCR, one entry per CDR3 protein. The repertoire consists of approximately 800,000 distinct CDR3 sequences, with 25% to 30% occurring once and the leading ten covering about 3%. This sample was taken from a study of blood T cells in healthy people across ages. Whole-study results and caveats: It was the long-lived donors that had more naive CD4+ cells and higher diversity than aged donors.

Every sample had a minimum of 6.5 million PBMCs isolated. Losses at the gene ends were 6 bases for V and 8 bases for J; bases not matched to a gene: 4. Germline V CDR1 and CDR2: SEHNR, FQNEAQ (reference sequence). The length of the CDR3 is 13 residues. The same sample was also used in a study of T cells of mothers and their children. That paper states: Whether related or unrelated, pairs show similar shaping of TCR recombination output by thymic selection.

The sequence came from a boy aged 5 to 17 in good health. The rearrangement uses TRBV7-9 and TRBJ1-6; TRBD1 aligns across 7 bases. The sample was blood. In DNA, the CDR3 is TGTGCCAGCAGTGCAACAGGGGATTCACCCCTCCACTTT. This encodes CASSATGDSPLHF.